This T cell receptor beta chain was retrieved from a study of liver allograft versus peripheral blood T cells. Study information: T cell receptor repertoires in transplanted livers were compared with those in recipients' peripheral blood.

A single record per CDR3 protein comes from TCRdb applying MiXCR to the reads. The sample records 6,000 or so distinct CDR3 sequences, about 16% being singletons. Overall study findings and caveats: Liver allografts reportedly held T cell receptor repertoires unlike those in peripheral blood.

CDR1 MNHEY and CDR2 SMNVEV come from the germline V gene (reference sequence). The CDR3 has 13 amino acids. V was clipped by 9 bases and J by 6 bases, with 16 bases between them. This clonotype has ten or more counts. Its antigen is not known. This receptor was obtained from a human patient who had a liver transplant. Some of the T cells might come from the graft donor. The chain carries TRBV27 and TRBJ2-3; D call uncertain. CDR3 coding DNA: TGTGCCAGTCTGGCCCTAAAAGGGGATACGCAGTATTTT. Protein sequence: CASLALKGDTQYF.